A single sample is the source of the 5 T cell receptor beta chains below, sequenced in a study of T cell repertoires in cytomegalovirus infection. Each CDR3 protein gets one entry after TCRdb re-called the reads with MiXCR. The data contain roughly 120,000 distinct CDR3 sequences, roughly a tenth of them singletons. Their target antigens are unknown. The sequencing sample was made of PBMCs, sequenced either directly or after in vitro stimulation (not recorded which). These receptors were obtained from a human donor in good health (CMV status not recorded). Some clones in this sample may be carry-over from other donors' samples.

There are many counts of this clonotype. This chain uses TRBV7-2 with TRBJ2-7, with 13 bases that match TRBD2. Germline V lookup: CDR1 SGHTA, CDR2 FQGNSA. The trim removed 1 base at V and 4 bases at J, leaving 1 base unmatched. The CDR3 is made up of 15 amino acids. The CDR3 here is CASSLETSGGYEQYV. The CDR3 region has the DNA TGTGCCAGCAGCTTAGAGACTAGCGGGGGGTACGAGCAGTACGTC.

V is TRBV12-3 or TRBV12-4 and J is TRBJ2-1; the D is unclear. Trimming cost V 10 bases and J 15 bases, with 13 bases left between them. The CDR3 covers 9 residues. The CDR3: CATDSLAFF. The CDR3 DNA is TGTGCCACCGACTCTCTCGCGTTCTTC.

This clonotype was seen ten or more times. The genes are TRBV12-3 or TRBV12-4 and TRBJ2-7; D unresolved. The length of the CDR3 is 12 residues. Between the trimmed V and J ends, which lost 1 base and 7 bases, there was a span of 8 bases. The CDR3: CASSLGPGEQYV. The CDR3 region has the DNA TGTGCCAGCAGTTTAGGCCCTGGAGAGCAGTACGTC.

This sequence joins TRBV14 and TRBJ2-7; possible D gene TRBD2, 5 bases. V shed 6 bases and J shed 3 bases, with 12 bases lying between them. Germline-derived CDR1 and CDR2 are SGHDN and FVKESK. The CDR3 spans 13 residues. CDR3 protein: CASRHREDYEQYF. The CDR3 DNA reads as TGTGCCAGCAGACACCGGGAAGACTACGAGCAGTACTTC.

This clonotype was observed many times. The chain has TRBV7-9 and TRBJ1-5, with D hard to call. CDR3 length: 14 residues. V was clipped by 1 base and J by 7 bases, with 11 bases between them. CDR1 SEHNR and CDR2 FQNEAQ come from the germline V gene (reference sequence). The CDR3 sequence is CASSLDAGIQPQHF. The CDR3 bases are TGTGCCAGCAGCTTAGATGCAGGTATCCAGCCCCAGCATTTT.